The clone carrying this T cell receptor beta chain turned up a few times. Its antigen is as yet unknown. This CDR3 region has 13 residues. Germline values: CDR1 SGHTA, CDR2 FQGTGA. Trimming removed 5 bases from V and 7 bases from J, with 12 bases in between. The sample belongs to a study of beta chain features in type 1 diabetes. Across the whole study: The samples had approximately 100,000,000 sorted cells examined in all. Study-wide results and limits: Patients with Type 1 diabetes showed moderately but significantly shorter TCRB CDR3s in all four CD4+ subsets. Fewer insertions but more deletions were seen at VDJ junctions in type 1 diabetes patients.

Sorting based on CD45RO/CCR7/CD25/CD127/CD95/CD27 separated CD4+ naive, central memory, regulatory and stem cell-like memory cells. Each sorted fraction was over 95% pure. Sequencing targeted expressed TCRB transcripts, as all isolated RNA had been reverse transcribed. Sequencing used immunoSEQ multiplex PCR; TCRdb keeps in-frame clones, though not all of them. Of a few hundred thousand clones in the sample, about 24% are singletons; the top ten hold around 0.011%. The sequencing sample was made of naive CD4+ T cells from blood. This TCR was recovered from a woman aged 25 to 45 with type 1 diabetes. The chain links TRBV7-3 to TRBJ1-5; a weak D match, TRBD1 (6 bases). The CDR3 spells CASSIGGNQPQHF. The CDR3 coding sequence is TGTGCCAGCAGCATAGGGGGTAACCAGCCCCAGCATTTT.